Listed here are 28 T cell receptor beta chains from one sample, sequenced in a study of T-cell reconstitution after alpha-beta-depleted transplantation in children. For TCRbeta, the library was prepared with unique molecular identifiers. TCRdb independently ran MiXCR on the PCR reads; one entry per CDR3 protein. Among 450,000 to 550,000 distinct CDR3 sequences listed, over 10% were seen once. The material sequenced was PBMCs, mostly from graft donor cells, taken 180 days after TCRalphabeta/CD19-depleted stem cell transplant. The source is a female patient aged 2 to 10 who had a stem cell transplant for aplastic anemia, so the T cells may come from the graft donor.

The CDR3: CASSLAGALYEQYV. The CDR3 nucleotides read TGTGCCAGCAGTTTAGCGGGGGCCCTTTACGAGCAGTACGTC. The chain employs TRBV12-3 or TRBV12-4 and TRBJ2-7; D is possibly TRBD1 (6 bases). The CDR3 consists of 14 residues. Trimming left V 0 bases short and J 4 bases short, with 10 bases between.

This clonotype showed up just a few times. The chain has TRBV5-1 and TRBJ2-3; D tentatively fits TRBD1 or TRBD2 (5 bases each). Trimming left V 0 bases short and J 0 bases short, with 11 bases between. Per germline, CDR1 SGHRS and CDR2 YFSETQ. CDR3 length: 16 amino acids. The CDR3 protein is CASSLGDGPSTDTQYF. In nucleotides, the CDR3 is TGCGCCAGCAGCTTGGGGGACGGTCCCAGCACAGATACGCAGTATTTT. The whole variable domain, remainder taken from reference TRBV5-1 and TRBJ2-3, is KAGVTQTPRYLIKTRGQQVTLSCSPISGHRSVSWYQQTPGQGLQFLFEYFSETQRNKGNFPGRFSGRQFSNSRSEMNVSTLELGDSALYLCASSLGDGPSTDTQYFGPGTRLTVL.

This clonotype turned up a few times. The chain is built from TRBV2 and TRBJ1-1, with 7 bases that match TRBD1. The J segment lost 0 bases and the V segment lost 7 bases, leaving 14 bases of the junction unmatched. The CDR3 covers 17 residues. CDR1 and CDR2 (germline): SNHLY, FYNNEI. CDR3 loop: CASIFLTGTLMNTEAFF. The CDR3 DNA reads TGTGCCAGCATTTTTCTGACAGGGACTCTCATGAACACTGAAGCTTTCTTT.

The rearrangement uses TRBV11-2 and TRBJ2-1; D uncertain. Trimming shortened V by 2 bases and J by 7 bases, and 9 bases separated the two germline ends. Germline CDR1 is SGHAT and CDR2 is FQNNGV. This CDR3 is 13 amino acids long. The CDR3: CASSLTLTNEQFF. In DNA, the CDR3 is TGTGCCAGCAGCTTAACCCTTACAAATGAGCAGTTCTTC.

The gene calls are TRBV6-2 or TRBV6-3 and TRBJ2-3, with a weak D call TRBD2 (5 bases). CDR1 and CDR2 from the germline V gene are MNHEY and SVGEGT. This CDR3 has 15 amino acids. Trimming shortened V by 6 bases and J by 5 bases, and 18 bases separated the two germline ends. CDR3 bases: TGTGCCAGCAGCCGATCGGGAAGACGAAGAGATACGCAGTATTTT. It is translated as CASSRSGRRRDTQYF.

This clonotype has just a few counts. V usage is TRBV10-3 and J usage is TRBJ2-1; D is possibly TRBD2 (5 bases). CDR3 length: 14 residues. V lost 6 bases and J 6 bases, leaving 15 bases between the germline ends. Germline V gene lookup returns CDR1 ENHRY and CDR2 SYGVKD. The CDR3 is CAIRPDARGNEQFF. Written as DNA, the CDR3 is TGTGCCATCAGACCGGATGCACGGGGCAATGAGCAGTTCTTC.

The table lists this clonotype with a few counts. This chain links TRBV25-1 with TRBJ2-1; D is undetermined. This CDR3 region has 12 residues. V gave up 3 bases and J gave up 7 bases, with 7 bases separating them. Germline V CDR1 and CDR2: MGHDK, SYGVNS. In nucleotides, the CDR3 is TGTGCCAGCAGTGACGTCAGGAATGAGCAGTTCTTC. It encodes CASSDVRNEQFF.

The genes are TRBV28 and TRBJ2-1, with TRBD1 identical over 8 bases. V lost 7 bases, J lost 8 bases, and 10 bases stayed unmatched. CDR1 and CDR2 from the germline V gene are MDHEN and SYDVKM. CDR3 size: 14 residues. CDR3 DNA: TGTGCCAGCACCCTCCCAGGGGGCACCGATGAGCAGTTCTTC. Its protein product is CASTLPGGTDEQFF.

The chain recombines TRBV24-1 with TRBJ2-1, with 7 bases matching TRBD1. The junction had 8 bases not matched to a gene; V was cut back by 8 bases and J by 2 bases. CDR3 size: 15 residues. The germline V gene encodes CDR1 KGHDR and CDR2 SFDVKD. CDR3 region: CATMAPGQTYNEQFF. DNA for the CDR3: TGTGCCACCATGGCCCCGGGACAGACCTACAATGAGCAGTTCTTC.

At least ten counts were recorded for this clonotype. The chain links TRBV29-1 to TRBJ2-1; no clear D. This CDR3 is built from 11 residues. Germline CDR1 reads SQVTM; CDR2 reads ANQGSEA. V lost 2 bases and J 7 bases, leaving 6 bases between the germline ends. CDR3 loop: CSVERLNEQFF. Written as DNA, the CDR3 is TGCAGCGTTGAAAGACTTAATGAGCAGTTCTTC.

This clonotype was picked up many times. J is TRBJ2-1 and V is TRBV6-1; a weak D match, TRBD2 (5 bases). V was shortened by 6 bases and J by 0 bases, with 9 bases between the two germline ends. The CDR3 loop spans 14 amino acids. Germline-derived CDR1 and CDR2 are MNHNS and SASEGT. This chain's CDR3 is CASRRSGSYNEQFF. CDR3 coding DNA: TGTGCCAGCAGGAGGAGCGGCTCCTACAATGAGCAGTTCTTC.

This clonotype was recorded many times. In DNA, the CDR3 is TGCGCCAGCAGCTTGGCCCAAGGATACAATGAGCAGTTCTTC. It encodes CASSLAQGYNEQFF. The rearrangement links TRBV5-1 to TRBJ2-1; the D is unclear. V lost 0 bases and J 4 bases, leaving 8 bases between the germline ends. From germline, CDR1 is SGHRS and CDR2 YFSETQ. CDR3 length equals 14 residues.

This clonotype was seen a few times. The CDR3 coding sequence is TGTGCCAGCAGCTCCCACCCTAGCGGACCACCGTTCTTC. Protein sequence: CASSSHPSGPPFF. The V and J genes are TRBV7-2 and TRBJ2-1, with 7 bases fitting TRBD2. The germline V gene has CDR1 SGHTA and CDR2 FQGNSA. With V trimmed by 4 bases and J by 15 bases, 12 bases remained unmatched. The CDR3 consists of 13 residues.

The rearrangement joins TRBV6-5 to TRBJ2-7; 7 positions agree with TRBD2. Germline-derived CDR1 and CDR2 are MNHEY and SVGAGI. The CDR3 totals 15 residues. The V and J ends lost 0 bases and 3 bases, in that order; junction bases with no gene match: 5. CDR3 coding DNA: TGTGCCAGCAGTTACTCGATAGGGACTAACTACGAGCAGTACGTC. This gives the protein CASSYSIGTNYEQYV.

The chain carries TRBV15 and TRBJ1-2; perhaps TRBD1 as D (6 bases). V lost 0 bases and J lost 4, with 12 bases in between. Germline V gene sequence: CDR1 LNHNV, CDR2 YYDKDF (reference sequence). The CDR3 totals 15 residues. The CDR3 sequence: CATSRDPGQFYGYTF. The CDR3 DNA reads TGTGCCACCAGCAGAGATCCTGGACAGTTCTATGGCTACACCTTC. The whole variable domain, filled in from reference TRBV15 and TRBJ1-2, reads DAMVIQNPRYQVTQFGKPVTLSCSQTLNHNVMYWYQQKSSQAPKLLFHYYDKDFNNEADTPDNFQSRRPNTSFCFLDIRSPGLGDTAMYLCATSRDPGQFYGYTFGSGTRLTVV.

In this sample, this clonotype turned up a few times. The chain joins TRBV4-3 to TRBJ1-4; 7 bases are a match to TRBD1. With V trimmed by 4 bases and J by 14 bases, 22 bases remained unmatched. The CDR3 consists of 17 residues. Germline V gives CDR1 LGHNA, CDR2 YSLEER. CDR3 bases: TGCGCCAGCAGCCGAATCCTCTCACAGGGGCATCGCATCGAGCTGTTTTTT. Residues: CASSRILSQGHRIELFF.

CDR3 amino acids: CASSSTGSRDYGYTF. The CDR3 DNA follows: TGTGCCAGCAGCTCTACAGGGAGTCGGGACTATGGCTACACCTTC. The chain carries TRBV5-6 and TRBJ1-2; perhaps TRBD1 as D (6 bases). This CDR3 is built from 15 residues. V was pared by 3 bases and J by 3 bases, with 15 bases between. Germline V gene sequence: CDR1 SGHDT, CDR2 YYEEEE.

This clonotype came up a few times. V and J are TRBV4-3 and TRBJ2-5; D is unclear. The V gene lost 3 bases and the J gene lost 2 bases, with 13 bases spanning the gap. Germline V gene lookup returns CDR1 LGHNA and CDR2 YSLEER. The CDR3 sequence is 15 residues long. The CDR3 DNA sequence: TGCGCCAGCAGCCAGTACCGGGCCAAGCAAGAGACCCAGTACTTC. It translates to CASSQYRAKQETQYF.

This rearrangement joins TRBV7-2 to TRBJ2-1, with D tentatively TRBD1 (5 bases). Germline CDR1 reads SGHTA; CDR2 reads FQGNSA. The CDR3 totals 16 residues. Deletions cut 3 bases from V and 6 bases from J, with 18 bases between. The chain's CDR3 is CASSFGPQGAINEQFF. CDR3 in DNA: TGTGCCAGCAGCTTTGGCCCCCAAGGGGCGATCAATGAGCAGTTCTTC.

This clonotype has ten or more counts. This chain links TRBV7-9 with TRBJ1-6; 7 positions agree with TRBD1. This CDR3 spans 14 amino acids. With V trimmed by 5 bases and J by 8 bases, 6 bases remained unmatched. The germline V gene encodes CDR1 SEHNR and CDR2 FQNEAQ (reference sequence). The CDR3: CASSLDRVYSPLHF. CDR3 DNA: TGTGCCAGCAGCCTCGACAGGGTGTATTCACCCCTCCACTTT.

The chain combines TRBV20-1 with TRBJ1-5, with unresolved D. Germline lookup yields CDR1 DFQATT and CDR2 SNEGSKA (reference sequence). This CDR3 is built from 14 residues. The ends were cut back, 8 bases at V and 2 bases at J, with 16 bases in the middle. Here the CDR3 reads CSFATREGNQPQHF. Written as DNA, the CDR3 is TGCAGTTTCGCGACTCGGGAGGGCAATCAGCCCCAGCATTTT.

The chain has TRBV27 and TRBJ2-7; weak D call: TRBD2 (5 bases). The CDR3 runs 11 residues. The ends were cut back, 8 bases at V and 6 bases at J, with 11 bases in the middle. Germline values: CDR1 MNHEY, CDR2 SMNVEV (reference sequence). The CDR3: CASRHGSEQYV. CDR3 coding DNA: TGTGCCAGCCGACATGGGAGCGAGCAGTACGTC.

This clonotype came up a few times. The chain employs TRBV3-1 and TRBJ1-1; tentative D call: TRBD1 (6 bases). The CDR3 covers 13 residues. The V end lost 8 bases, the J end lost 1 base, and 11 bases lay between the germline ends. The germline gives CDR1 LGHDT, CDR2 YNNKEL (reference sequence). The CDR3 here is CASGRGGNTEAFF. The CDR3 DNA reads TGTGCCAGCGGGAGGGGGGGGAACACTGAAGCTTTCTTT.

The chain carries TRBV7-9 and TRBJ1-2; unclear D gene. CDR1 is SEHNR, CDR2 FQNEAQ, per germline (reference sequence). V was cut by 5 bases and J by 6 bases, with 19 bases left in between. CDR3 length equals 15 residues. Here the CDR3 DNA reads TGTGCCAGCAGCATAGATGGAACGGGCTACCATGGCTACACCTTC. Its protein product is CASSIDGTGYHGYTF.

There are many counts of this clonotype. In DNA form, the CDR3 reads TGTGCCAGCACTTACCTGGGACAAGAAAACATTCAGTACTTC. Translated: CASTYLGQENIQYF. V usage is TRBV12-3 or TRBV12-4 and J usage is TRBJ2-4, with D possibly matching TRBD1 (6 bases). The CDR3 covers 14 residues. V lost 7 bases to trimming and J lost 5 bases, with 15 bases between them.

This clonotype was seen at least ten times. The CDR3, as DNA: TGTGCCAGCACCCCGGACAGGGGGCTAGACAATGAGCAGTTCTTC. Translation: CASTPDRGLDNEQFF. The V and J genes are TRBV5-6 and TRBJ2-1, with 11 nucleotides matching TRBD1. The CDR3 has 15 amino acids. The germline gives CDR1 SGHDT, CDR2 YYEEEE. V trimming: 6 bases; J trimming: 5 bases; junction bases outside the gene matches: 7.

The rearrangement uses TRBV5-1 and TRBJ2-1; no clear D. Germline loops: CDR1 SGHRS, CDR2 YFSETQ. V was clipped by 4 bases and J by 2 bases, with 10 bases between them. The CDR3 totals 14 residues. CDR3 bases: TGCGCCAGCAGCCGAGGCAACCCCTACAATGAGCAGTTCTTC. This sequence encodes CASSRGNPYNEQFF.

This chain uses TRBV9 with TRBJ2-3, with 11 bases lining up with TRBD2. This CDR3 spans 18 amino acids. V lost 0 bases to trimming and J lost 0 bases; unmatched junction nucleotides: 6. CDR1 and CDR2 from the germline V gene are SGDLS and YYNGEE. This chain's CDR3 is CASSVGGLADASTDTQYF. The CDR3, as DNA: TGTGCCAGCAGCGTAGGGGGACTAGCGGATGCTAGCACAGATACGCAGTATTTT.